The 18 T cell receptor beta chains presented below share a single source sample, sequenced in a study of cytomegalovirus exposure and HLA in healthy donors. Use of 60 Vbeta and 13 Jbeta primers characterized the PCR. Only in-frame clones appear in the TCRdb table, and some are missing; sequencing was by immunoSEQ multiplex PCR. The repertoire holds about 120,000 clones, about three fifths seen once, with more than 6.5% in the top ten. The sequenced sample consisted of PBMCs. These receptors originate from a woman aged 40 to 55 in good health and CMV-seropositive.

The rearrangement joins TRBV6-1 to TRBJ1-2; TRBD1 matches 10 bases. The germline V gene encodes CDR1 MNHNS and CDR2 SASEGT. The V gene end was trimmed by 7 bases and the J gene end by 6 bases; junction bases not matched to a gene: 5. The CDR3 totals 13 residues. CDR3 DNA sequence: TGTGCCAGCAAGAGACAGGGGGCCGATGGCTACACCTTC. Amino acid sequence: CASKRQGADGYTF.

This clone appeared a few times. The J gene is TRBJ1-1, the V gene TRBV10-3; D is unclear. Germline V lookup: CDR1 ENHRY, CDR2 SYGVKD. The V and J ends lost 7 bases and 2 bases respectively, with 11 bases between them. There are 13 residues in the CDR3. The CDR3 sequence is CAINPGPNTEAFF. As DNA, the CDR3 is TGTGCCATCAACCCAGGTCCTAACACTGAAGCTTTCTTT.

For the CDR3, the DNA is TGTGCCAGCAGCAGACAGACAGGGTCCTACGAGCAGTACTTC. Translating gives CASSRQTGSYEQYF. This chain joins TRBV9 and TRBJ2-7, with 7 bases aligning to TRBD1. CDR1 SGDLS and CDR2 YYNGEE come from the germline V gene. V shed 4 bases, J shed 1 base, and the junction held 5 bases outside the gene matches. The CDR3 loop spans 14 amino acids.

V usage is TRBV5-4 and J usage is TRBJ2-7; 10 bases line up with TRBD2. The V gene end was trimmed by 0 bases and the J gene end by 4 bases; junction bases not matched to a gene: 1. This CDR3 has 14 amino acids. Looked up from germline, CDR1 is SGHNT and CDR2 is YYREEE (reference sequence). The CDR3 bases are TGTGCCAGCAGCTTGGGAGCGGGGGGGTACGAGCAGTACTTC. This codes for CASSLGAGGYEQYF.

This clone has only one observation. The chain combines TRBV29-1 with TRBJ2-3, with D uncertain. CDR1 is SQVTM and CDR2 is ANQGSEA in the germline V gene. The CDR3 has 15 residues. Between the trimmed V and J ends, which lost 3 bases and 5 bases, there was a span of 18 bases. CDR3 in amino acids: CSVEGAGTPQDTQYF. CDR3 coding DNA: TGCAGCGTTGAGGGCGCAGGCACGCCCCAAGATACGCAGTATTTT.

The rearrangement links TRBV7-9 to TRBJ2-1; 11 nucleotides line up with TRBD1. This CDR3 comprises 15 residues. After removal of 3 bases from V and 7 bases from J, the junction contained 5 bases not matched to a gene. Germline V gene sequence: CDR1 SEHNR, CDR2 FQNEAQ (reference sequence). The CDR3 DNA reads TGTGCCAGCAGCTTCTCGGACAGGGGGCCAAATGAGCAGTTCTTC. Translated: CASSFSDRGPNEQFF.

This sequence joins TRBV9 and TRBJ2-5; TRBD1 matches at 7 bases. The CDR3 has 15 residues. CDR1 SGDLS and CDR2 YYNGEE come from the germline V gene. V lost 3 bases and J lost 4; bases outside the gene matches: 9. CDR3 sequence: CASSERQGLAETQYF. The CDR3, as DNA: TGTGCCAGCAGCGAGAGACAGGGTTTAGCAGAGACCCAGTACTTC.

The V and J genes are TRBV5-1 and TRBJ1-1, with a possible D match to TRBD1 (6 bases). Germline CDR1 and CDR2: SGHRS and YFSETQ. Trimming took off 4 bases at V and 1 base at J, with 11 bases between the two ends. CDR3 length: 14 amino acids. For the CDR3, the DNA is TGCGCCAGCAGCACGACAGGATCGAACACTGAAGCTTTCTTT. It encodes CASSTTGSNTEAFF.

The chain recombines TRBV5-8 with TRBJ2-1; the D gene is possibly TRBD2 (5 bases). The V gene lost 2 bases and the J gene lost 2 bases, with 11 bases spanning the gap. Germline CDR1 is SGHTS and CDR2 is YDEGEE. This CDR3 spans 15 amino acids. CDR3 region: CASSLRGNPYNEQFF. DNA for the CDR3: TGTGCCAGCAGCTTACGAGGGAACCCCTACAATGAGCAGTTCTTC.

This chain joins TRBV11-1 and TRBJ1-2; the D gene is possibly TRBD1 (6 bases). The CDR3 contains 15 residues. Between the trimmed V and J ends, which lost 4 bases and 4 bases, there was a span of 16 bases. Germline CDR1 is SGHAT and CDR2 is FQDESV (reference sequence). CDR3 in DNA: TGTGCCAGCAGCTCACAGGGAGTAGGGCCCTATGGCTACACCTTC. Its translation: CASSSQGVGPYGYTF.

This clone has only a few counts. The V gene is TRBV14, the J gene TRBJ2-3; no reliable D call. The V gene's germline CDR1 is SGHDN and CDR2 FVKESK. The CDR3 runs 13 residues. Trimming pared 6 bases from V and 4 bases from J, leaving 11 bases between. The CDR3 sequence is CASSLTGSDTQYF. In nucleotides, the CDR3 is TGTGCCAGCAGTCTGACTGGATCAGATACGCAGTATTTT.

The chain is built from TRBV7-9 and TRBJ2-1; 9 bases match TRBD2. This CDR3 comprises 14 residues. The germline CDR1 and CDR2 sequences are SEHNR and FQNEAQ (reference sequence). With 3 bases clipped from V and 8 bases from J, the junction kept 5 bases outside the gene matches. The CDR3: CASSFDSGGYEQFF. The CDR3 DNA reads as TGTGCCAGCAGCTTTGATAGCGGGGGATATGAGCAGTTCTTC.

The sample holds a few counts of this clone. The chain combines TRBV19 with TRBJ1-6; D is ambiguous. With 5 bases removed from V and 10 bases from J, the gap between germline ends came to 15 bases. From germline, CDR1 is LNHDA and CDR2 SQIVND (reference sequence). The CDR3 has 14 amino acids. The CDR3 DNA sequence: TGTGCCAGTAGTGAGGGTGCGGTTCAATCACCCCTCCACTTT. Translating gives CASSEGAVQSPLHF.

This clone has a handful of counts. The chain combines TRBV30 with TRBJ2-5; D is unresolved. The CDR3 runs to 16 residues. CDR1 and CDR2 (germline): GTSNPN, SVGIG (reference sequence). V lost 1 base to trimming and J lost 5 bases, with 20 bases between them. CDR3 DNA: TGTGCCTGGAGTGGGCAGGCCGCCGTAACTGGGGAGACCCAGTACTTC. As protein: CAWSGQAAVTGETQYF.

The chain employs TRBV5-5 and TRBJ1-5; D is uncertain. The CDR3 runs 13 residues. CDR1 is SGHKS and CDR2 is YYEKEE in the germline V gene (reference sequence). Trimming removed 5 bases at V and 5 bases at J, with 11 bases between. The CDR3 DNA is TGTGCCAGCAGTCTGAGGGAACATCAGCCCCAGCATTTT. Its translation: CASSLREHQPQHF.

This clone came up once. The sample holds other DNA sequences that translate to the same CDR3. The chain carries TRBV5-1 and TRBJ2-3, with TRBD2 matching 8 bases. The CDR3 covers 14 residues. V lost 3 bases and J lost 3; bases outside the gene matches: 3. Germline CDR1 SGHRS, CDR2 YFSETQ. The chain's CDR3 is CASSSGGGTDTQYF. Here the CDR3 DNA reads TGCGCCAGCAGCTCCGGGGGGGGAACAGATACGCAGTATTTT.

The CDR3 spells CASSLAQGDNSPLHF. The DNA for the CDR3 is TGTGCCAGCAGCTTAGCGCAAGGGGATAATTCACCCCTCCACTTT. The chain carries TRBV7-6 and TRBJ1-6, with D possibly matching TRBD1 (5 bases). The CDR3 has 15 residues. Germline V gene sequence: CDR1 SGHVS, CDR2 FNYEAQ. V lost 0 bases, J lost 5 bases, and 8 bases lay in between. Complete variable domain (other parts from reference TRBV7-6 and TRBJ1-6): GAGVSQSPRYKVTKRGQDVALRCDPISGHVSLYWYRQALGQGPEFLTYFNYEAQQDKSGLPNDRFSAERPEGSISTLTIQRTEQRDSAMYRCASSLAQGDNSPLHFGNGTRLTVT.

The J gene is TRBJ2-7, the V gene TRBV6-5, with 7 bases aligning to TRBD2. Germline loops: CDR1 MNHEY, CDR2 SVGAGI. Unmatched junction bases numbered 14, after V lost 6 bases and J lost 6 bases. CDR3 length: 15 residues. CDR3 sequence: CASRVAGAVTGEQYF. The DNA for the CDR3 is TGTGCCAGCAGGGTAGCGGGTGCAGTCACGGGCGAGCAGTACTTC.